This T cell receptor beta chain originates from a study of technical replicates of blood from several donors. Here immunoSEQ multiplex PCR was the method, and the copy in TCRdb shows in-frame clones only, minus some. The sample carries around 79,000 clones, around 92% recorded once. This clone appeared a single time. This CDR3 is built from 16 residues. Germline assignment: CDR1 MDHEN and CDR2 SYDVKM. The ends were cut back, 3 bases at V and 4 bases at J, with 15 bases in the middle. This TCR was recovered from a human donor in good health. Some clones in this sample may be carry-over from other donors' samples. The sequencing input was T cells isolated from PBMCs. V usage is TRBV28 and J usage is TRBJ2-2; a possible D gene is TRBD2 (5 bases). The CDR3 sequence is CASSLWRPLSTGELFF. As DNA, the CDR3 is TGTGCCAGCAGTTTGTGGAGGCCCCTCAGCACCGGGGAGCTGTTTTTT. The full variable domain, in which reference TRBV28 and TRBJ2-2 provide the parts outside the CDR3, is DVKVTQSSRYLVKRTGEKVFLECVQDMDHENMFWYRQDPGLGLRLIYFSYDVKMKEKGDIPEGYSVSREKKERFSLILESASTNQTSMYLCASSLWRPLSTGELFFGEGSRLTVL.